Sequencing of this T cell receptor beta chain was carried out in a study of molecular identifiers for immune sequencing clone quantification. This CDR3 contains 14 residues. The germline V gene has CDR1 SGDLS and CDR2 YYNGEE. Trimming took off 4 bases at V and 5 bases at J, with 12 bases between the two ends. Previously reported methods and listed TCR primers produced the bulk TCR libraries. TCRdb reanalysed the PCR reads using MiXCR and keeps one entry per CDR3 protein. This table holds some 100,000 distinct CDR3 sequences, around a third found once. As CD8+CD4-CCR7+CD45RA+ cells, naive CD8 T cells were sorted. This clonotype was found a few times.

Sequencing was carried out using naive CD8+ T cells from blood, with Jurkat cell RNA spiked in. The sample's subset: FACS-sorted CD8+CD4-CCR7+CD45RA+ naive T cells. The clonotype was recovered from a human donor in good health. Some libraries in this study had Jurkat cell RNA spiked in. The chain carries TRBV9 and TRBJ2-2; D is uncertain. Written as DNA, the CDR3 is TGTGCCAGCAGCCCCGTACCCGGGACCGGGGAGCTGTTTTTT. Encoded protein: CASSPVPGTGELFF.